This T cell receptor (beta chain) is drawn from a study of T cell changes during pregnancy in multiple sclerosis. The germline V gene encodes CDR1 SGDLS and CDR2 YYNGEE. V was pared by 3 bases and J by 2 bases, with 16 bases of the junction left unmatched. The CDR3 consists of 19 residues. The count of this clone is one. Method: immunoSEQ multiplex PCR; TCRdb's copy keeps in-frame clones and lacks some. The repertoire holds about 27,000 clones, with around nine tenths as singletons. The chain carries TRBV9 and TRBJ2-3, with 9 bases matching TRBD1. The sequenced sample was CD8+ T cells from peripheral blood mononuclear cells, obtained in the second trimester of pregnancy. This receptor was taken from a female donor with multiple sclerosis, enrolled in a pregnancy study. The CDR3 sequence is CASSAPGTGSSIYTDTQYF. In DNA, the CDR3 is TGTGCCAGCAGCGCTCCCGGGACAGGGTCCTCGATCTACACAGATACGCAGTATTTT. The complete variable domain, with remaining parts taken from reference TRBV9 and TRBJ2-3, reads DSGVTQTPKHLITATGQRVTLRCSPRSGDLSVYWYQQSLDQGLQFLIQYYNGEERAKGNILERFSAQQFPDLHSELNLSSLELGDSALYFCASSAPGTGSSIYTDTQYFGPGTRLTVL.